These 22 T cell receptor beta chains were sequenced from one sample in a study of blood T cell repertoires in COVID-19. Libraries were prepared by immunoSEQ multiplex PCR; TCRdb keeps only in-frame clonotypes and omits some of them. This sample yields 150,000 to 200,000 clones, of which roughly 83% are seen a single time; approximately 1.4% belongs to the top ten. Material for sequencing was peripheral blood. These receptors all come from a human donor in a cohort sampled during active COVID-19.

There are a few counts of this clone. The genes are TRBV6-1 and TRBJ1-5; no clear D gene. V shed 0 bases and J shed 2 bases, with 5 bases lying between them. The CDR3 runs to 14 residues. CDR1 is MNHNS, CDR2 SASEGT, per germline. The chain's CDR3 is CASSEAPGNQPQHF. CDR3 DNA: TGTGCCAGCAGTGAAGCGCCGGGCAATCAGCCCCAGCATTTT.

The V and J genes are TRBV6-2 or TRBV6-3 and TRBJ1-3; D is unclear. Trimming took off 0 bases at V and 3 bases at J, with 9 bases between the two ends. CDR1 MNHEY and CDR2 SVGEGT come from the germline V gene. This CDR3 contains 15 residues. The CDR3 nucleotides read TGTGCCAGCAGTTACTCGAGACCAGGTGGAAACACCATATATTTT. This translates into CASSYSRPGGNTIYF.

This chain connects TRBV28 to TRBJ2-7; D possibly corresponds to TRBD1 (6 bases). With 2 bases removed from V and 2 bases from J, the gap between germline ends came to 10 bases. CDR3 length equals 14 residues. The germline V gene encodes CDR1 MDHEN and CDR2 SYDVKM. CDR3 bases: TGTGCCAGCAGTTTAGTGGACAGCACCTACGAGCAGTACTTC. Its translation is CASSLVDSTYEQYF.

V and J are TRBV9 and TRBJ2-1; maybe TRBD1 (6 bases). The germline CDR1 and CDR2 sequences are SGDLS and YYNGEE. V shed 0 bases and J shed 2 bases, with 9 bases lying between them. The CDR3 consists of 15 residues. DNA for the CDR3: TGTGCCAGCAGCGTAGTAGGGGGAACCTACAATGAGCAGTTCTTC. As protein: CASSVVGGTYNEQFF. The whole variable domain, filled in from reference TRBV9 and TRBJ2-1, reads DSGVTQTPKHLITATGQRVTLRCSPRSGDLSVYWYQQSLDQGLQFLIQYYNGEERAKGNILERFSAQQFPDLHSELNLSSLELGDSALYFCASSVVGGTYNEQFFGPGTRLTVL.

This chain uses TRBV19 with TRBJ1-5, with D possibly TRBD1 on 5 matching bases. The CDR3 extends over 14 amino acids. The ends were cut back, 6 bases at V and 5 bases at J, with 14 bases in the middle. Germline V CDR1 and CDR2: LNHDA, SQIVND (reference sequence). The CDR3 DNA sequence: TGTGCCAGTAGGATGGAAGGGGCCTATCAGCCCCAGCATTTT. As protein: CASRMEGAYQPQHF.

The chain employs TRBV2 and TRBJ2-7; 10 bases fit TRBD2. The CDR3 covers 15 residues. The germline V gene encodes CDR1 SNHLY and CDR2 FYNNEI. With V trimmed by 6 bases and J by 4 bases, 9 bases remained unmatched. CDR3 in DNA: TGTGCCAGCAGGGCCCTAGCGGGAGAATCGTACGAGCAGTACTTC. This translates into CASRALAGESYEQYF.

This clone has just a few counts. This rearrangement joins TRBV11-1 to TRBJ1-1; TRBD1 aligns across 9 bases. Germline V gene data show CDR1 as SGHAT and CDR2 as FQDESV (reference sequence). The CDR3 spans 14 residues. V lost 3 bases to trimming and J lost 1 base; unmatched junction nucleotides: 0. The CDR3 loop is CASSLGQGNTEAFF. CDR3 DNA sequence: TGTGCCAGCAGCTTGGGACAGGGGAACACTGAAGCTTTCTTT.

V gene TRBV7-9 combines with J gene TRBJ2-4; maybe TRBD1 (6 bases). Looked up from germline, CDR1 is SEHNR and CDR2 is FQNEAQ (reference sequence). V was cut by 5 bases and J by 0 bases, with 14 bases left in between. There are 16 residues in the CDR3. The CDR3 region is CASSPEGVVAKNIQYF. The DNA for the CDR3 is TGTGCCAGCAGCCCAGAGGGGGTGGTAGCCAAAAACATTCAGTACTTC.

The chain combines TRBV9 with TRBJ1-5; no clear D. Trimming removed 0 bases from V and 4 bases from J, with 11 bases in between. The length of the CDR3 is 15 residues. From germline, CDR1 is SGDLS and CDR2 YYNGEE. The CDR3: CASSVDPRSNQPQHF. CDR3 coding DNA: TGTGCCAGCAGCGTAGACCCCAGGTCAAATCAGCCCCAGCATTTT.

CDR3 sequence: CASSSPASGAYEQYF. CDR3 nucleotides: TGTGCCAGCAGCTCCCCGGCTAGCGGGGCCTACGAGCAGTACTTC. The chain uses TRBV3-1 (or the pseudogene TRBV3-2) and TRBJ2-7, with 9 positions matching TRBD2. V lost 5 bases, J lost 2 bases, and 7 bases stayed unmatched. The CDR3 runs 15 residues. Germline CDR1 is LGHDT and CDR2 is YNNKEL (reference sequence).

The V gene is TRBV28, the J gene TRBJ2-5; D perhaps matches TRBD1 (7 bases). The germline V gene has CDR1 MDHEN and CDR2 SYDVKM. The CDR3 consists of 14 residues. The chain's CDR3 is CATQGGSLYGTQYF. DNA for the CDR3: TGTGCTACCCAGGGGGGCTCCCTTTACGGGACCCAGTACTTC.

The rearrangement uses TRBV11-2 and TRBJ2-7; TRBD1 might be the D (6 bases). Per the germline V gene, CDR1 is SGHAT and CDR2 is FQNNGV. Trimming left V 5 bases short and J 2 bases short, with 10 bases between. The CDR3 runs to 13 residues. The CDR3 bases are TGTGCCAGCAGCCCAAACAGGGCCTACGAGCAGTACTTC. Translated, it gives CASSPNRAYEQYF. The full variable domain, in which reference TRBV11-2 and TRBJ2-7 provide the parts outside the CDR3, is EAGVAQSPRYKIIEKRQSVAFWCNPISGHATLYWYQQILGQGPKLLIQFQNNGVVDDSQLPKDRFSAERLKGVDSTLKIQPAKLEDSAVYLCASSPNRAYEQYFGPGTRLTVT.

This chain joins TRBV7-2 and TRBJ1-4, with D tentatively TRBD1 (6 bases). CDR1 is SGHTA and CDR2 is FQGNSA in the germline V gene. The CDR3 covers 15 residues. V was shortened by 4 bases and J by 4 bases, with 13 bases between the two germline ends. CDR3 sequence (DNA): TGTGCCAGCAGCTGGGGGAGGGGGATTAATGAAAAACTGTTTTTT. Protein product: CASSWGRGINEKLFF.

The chain couples TRBV19 to TRBJ2-6; D gene ambiguous. The V gene's germline CDR1 is LNHDA and CDR2 SQIVND (reference sequence). The CDR3 runs 17 residues. Deletions cut 7 bases from V and 0 bases from J, with 16 bases between. DNA for the CDR3: TGTGCCAGTACCGTCTTATACGGGTTCTCTGGGGCCAACGTCCTGACTTTC. As protein: CASTVLYGFSGANVLTF.

The V call is TRBV27, the J call TRBJ2-2, with a weak D call TRBD1 (5 bases). V was trimmed by 4 bases and J by 5 bases, leaving 14 bases between them. Germline V gives CDR1 MNHEY, CDR2 SMNVEV (reference sequence). The CDR3 has 15 amino acids. The CDR3 here is CASSSRVGITGELFF. CDR3 nucleotide sequence: TGTGCCAGCAGTTCCAGGGTAGGGATAACCGGGGAGCTGTTTTTT.

The chain uses TRBV7-8 and TRBJ2-2; TRBD1 matches at 9 bases. The junction had 11 bases not matched to a gene; V was cut back by 5 bases and J by 4 bases. Germline V gene sequence: CDR1 SGHVS, CDR2 FQNEAQ. The CDR3 sequence is 17 residues long. This chain's CDR3 is CASSPPGTGFGTGELFF. CDR3 nucleotides: TGTGCCAGCAGCCCACCCGGGACAGGGTTTGGCACCGGGGAGCTGTTTTTT. Looking up the rest from reference TRBV7-8 and TRBJ2-2 gives the full variable domain: GAGVSQSPRYKVAKRGQDVALRCDPISGHVSLFWYQQALGQGPEFLTYFQNEAQLDKSGLPSDRFFAERPEGSVSTLKIQRTQQEDSAVYLCASSPPGTGFGTGELFFGEGSRLTVL.

This chain connects TRBV7-2 to TRBJ1-2; 10 bases fit TRBD1. From germline, CDR1 is SGHTA and CDR2 FQGNSA. V dropped 2 bases and J dropped 8; count of bases not matched to a gene: 5. The CDR3 totals 14 residues. The DNA of the CDR3 is TGTGCCAGCAGCTTACAGGGACAGGGGAAGGGCTACACCTTC. This encodes CASSLQGQGKGYTF.

The gene calls are TRBV3-1 (or the pseudogene TRBV3-2) and TRBJ1-5; the match to TRBD1 covers 7 bases. The CDR3 is 15 amino acids. CDR1 LGHDT and CDR2 YNNKEL come from the germline V gene (reference sequence). V shed 0 bases, J shed 7 bases, and the junction held 6 bases outside the gene matches. In DNA, the CDR3 is TGTGCCAGCAGCCAAGATAGGCAGGGGGAACAGCCCCAGCATTTT. Translating it yields CASSQDRQGEQPQHF.

The chain links TRBV28 to TRBJ1-1; 9 bases line up with TRBD1. The germline CDR1 and CDR2 sequences are MDHEN and SYDVKM. J was trimmed by 1 base and V by 4 bases; bases with no gene match: 4. The length of the CDR3 is 15 residues. CDR3 in amino acids: CASSSRTGANTEAFF. As DNA, the CDR3 is TGTGCCAGCAGTTCCAGGACAGGGGCGAACACTGAAGCTTTCTTT.

The chain employs TRBV7-9 and TRBJ2-7; 7 bases map to TRBD1. The CDR3 totals 16 residues. Germline V gene sequence: CDR1 SEHNR, CDR2 FQNEAQ (reference sequence). With 2 bases clipped from V and 0 bases from J, the junction kept 7 bases outside the gene matches. CDR3 bases: TGTGCCAGCAGCTTAAAGACAGGGAGTTCCTCCTACGAGCAGTACTTC. Translation gives CASSLKTGSSSYEQYF.

The V call is TRBV7-3, the J call TRBJ2-3, with TRBD2 identical over 16 bases. J gave up 4 bases and V 4 bases, and 5 bases lay outside the gene matches. Per germline, CDR1 SGHTA and CDR2 FQGTGA. The CDR3 loop spans 17 amino acids. Here the CDR3 reads CASSSGLAGGPPDTQYF. The CDR3 DNA is TGTGCCAGCAGCTCGGGACTAGCGGGAGGGCCGCCAGATACGCAGTATTTT.

This clone was seen a handful of times. This same CDR3 is encoded by further DNA sequences in the sample. This rearrangement joins TRBV19 to TRBJ1-1; possibly TRBD1 for D (6 bases). V shed 5 bases and J shed 0 bases, with 10 bases lying between them. There are 14 residues in the CDR3. The germline CDR1 and CDR2 sequences are LNHDA and SQIVND (reference sequence). The CDR3 spells CASSLQGMNTEAFF. CDR3 coding DNA: TGTGCCAGTAGTTTACAGGGTATGAACACTGAAGCTTTCTTT.